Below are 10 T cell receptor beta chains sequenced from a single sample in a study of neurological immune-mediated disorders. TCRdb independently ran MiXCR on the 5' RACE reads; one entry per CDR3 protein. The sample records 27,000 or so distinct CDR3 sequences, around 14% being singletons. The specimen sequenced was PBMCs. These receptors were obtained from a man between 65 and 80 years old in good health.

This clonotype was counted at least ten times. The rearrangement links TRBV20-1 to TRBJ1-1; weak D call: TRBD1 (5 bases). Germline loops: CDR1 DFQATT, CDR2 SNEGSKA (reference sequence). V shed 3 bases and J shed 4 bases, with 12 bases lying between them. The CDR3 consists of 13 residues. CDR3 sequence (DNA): TGCAGTGCTAGGATTGGGGGAGCCACTGAAGCTTTCTTT. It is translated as CSARIGGATEAFF.

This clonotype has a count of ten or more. CDR3 loop: CASSQDEHYEQYF. In nucleotides, the CDR3 is TGCGCCAGCAGCCAGGACGAGCACTACGAGCAGTACTTC. The chain is built from TRBV5-1 and TRBJ2-7; no reliable D call. The CDR3 spans 13 residues. The germline gives CDR1 SGHRS, CDR2 YFSETQ. V lost 4 bases and J 3 bases, leaving 11 bases between the germline ends.

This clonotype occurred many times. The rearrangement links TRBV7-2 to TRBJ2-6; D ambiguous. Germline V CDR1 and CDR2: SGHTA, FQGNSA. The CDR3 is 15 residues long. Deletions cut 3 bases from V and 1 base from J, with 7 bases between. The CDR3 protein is CASSFTSSGANVLTF. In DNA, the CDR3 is TGTGCCAGCAGCTTTACATCTTCTGGGGCCAACGTCCTGACTTTC.

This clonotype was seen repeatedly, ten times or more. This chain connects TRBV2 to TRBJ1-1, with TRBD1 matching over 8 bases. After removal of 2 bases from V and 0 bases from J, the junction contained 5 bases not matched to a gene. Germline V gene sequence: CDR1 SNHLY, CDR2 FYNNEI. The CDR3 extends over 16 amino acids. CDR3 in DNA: TGTGCCAGCAGTGAAAACAGGGGGTACCTGAACACTGAAGCTTTCTTT. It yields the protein CASSENRGYLNTEAFF. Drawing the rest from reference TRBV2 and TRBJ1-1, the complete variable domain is EPEVTQTPSHQVTQMGQEVILRCVPISNHLYFYWYRQILGQKVEFLVSFYNNEISEKSEIFDDQFSVERPDGSNFTLKIRSTKLEDSAMYFCASSENRGYLNTEAFFGQGTRLTVV.

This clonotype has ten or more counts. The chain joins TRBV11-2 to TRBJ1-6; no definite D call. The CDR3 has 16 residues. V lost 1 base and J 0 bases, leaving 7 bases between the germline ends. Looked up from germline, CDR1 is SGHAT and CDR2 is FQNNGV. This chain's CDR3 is CASSLAQISYNSPLHF. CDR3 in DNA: TGTGCCAGCAGCTTAGCCCAAATCTCCTATAATTCACCCCTCCACTTT.

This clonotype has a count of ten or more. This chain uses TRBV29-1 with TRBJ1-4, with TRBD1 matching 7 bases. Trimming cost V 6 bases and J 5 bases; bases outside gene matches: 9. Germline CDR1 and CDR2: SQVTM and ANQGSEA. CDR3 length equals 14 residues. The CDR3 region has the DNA TGCAGCGTGCTTCTCGGGGACAGCAATGAAAAACTGTTTTTT. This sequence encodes CSVLLGDSNEKLFF. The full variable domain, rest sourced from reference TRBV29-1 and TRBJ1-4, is SAVISQKPSRDICQRGTSLTIQCQVDSQVTMMFWYRQQPGQSLTLIATANQGSEATYESGFVIDKFPISRPNLTFSTLTVSNMSPEDSSIYLCSVLLGDSNEKLFFGSGTQLSVL.

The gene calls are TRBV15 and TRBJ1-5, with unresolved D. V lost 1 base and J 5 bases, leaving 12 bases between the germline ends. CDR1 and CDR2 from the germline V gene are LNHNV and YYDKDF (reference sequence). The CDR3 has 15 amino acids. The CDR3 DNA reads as TGTGCCACCAGCAGAGGAACAGCCCGCGATCAGCCCCAGCATTTT. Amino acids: CATSRGTARDQPQHF.

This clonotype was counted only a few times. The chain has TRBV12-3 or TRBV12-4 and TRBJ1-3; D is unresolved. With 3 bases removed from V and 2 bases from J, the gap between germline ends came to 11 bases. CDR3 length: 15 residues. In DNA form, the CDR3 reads TGTGCCAGCAGTTTCGACTCGGCTACTGGAAACACCATATATTTT. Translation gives CASSFDSATGNTIYF.

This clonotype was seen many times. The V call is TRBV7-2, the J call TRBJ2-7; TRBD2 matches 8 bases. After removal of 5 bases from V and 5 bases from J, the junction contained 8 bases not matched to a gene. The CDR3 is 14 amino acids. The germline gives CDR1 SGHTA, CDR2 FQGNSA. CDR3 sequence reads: CASSPNPAGDEQYF. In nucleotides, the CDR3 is TGTGCCAGCAGCCCGAATCCAGCGGGGGACGAGCAGTACTTC.

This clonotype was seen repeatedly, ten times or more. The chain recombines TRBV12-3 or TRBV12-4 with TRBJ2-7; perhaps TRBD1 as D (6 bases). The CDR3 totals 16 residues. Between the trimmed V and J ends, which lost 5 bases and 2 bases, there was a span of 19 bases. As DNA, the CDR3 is TGTGCCAGCAGTCCGGCCGGGACATCACTTCCCTACGAGCAGTACTTC. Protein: CASSPAGTSLPYEQYF.